A selection of T cell receptor beta chains follows, all from one sample in a study of CD8+ T cells in alopecia areata. TCRdb keeps only in-frame clones here, not all; method: immunoSEQ multiplex PCR. The table lists some 190,000 clones, roughly 66% of them singletons. The material was CD4+ T cells sorted from blood, obtained between weeks 43 and 45, from a patient treated with tofacitinib. The source of these receptors is a human donor with alopecia areata. Both conserved end residues are part of each CDR3.

V	J	CDR3
TRBV11-1	TRBJ1-1	CASSLTGPGPEAFF
TRBV5-1	TRBJ1-1	CASSVDREKAEAFF
TRBV29-1	TRBJ2-3	CSGDGGPTDTQYF
TRBV2	TRBJ2-5	CASMLGVLETQYF
TRBV27	TRBJ2-2	CASSRVAGDTGELFF
TRBV6-1	TRBJ2-7	CASKLAPYEQYF
TRBV29-1	TRBJ1-5	CSVEEPGQPQHF
TRBV2	TRBJ2-2	CASGIRGAEELFF
TRBV6-5	TRBJ1-2	CATTPKGYLRYTF
TRBV7-9	TRBJ2-1	CASQGGESYNEQFF
TRBV7-9	TRBJ1-1	CASSTFWGSSTEAFF
TRBV4-3	TRBJ1-1	CASSQDIRNTEAFF
TRBV27	TRBJ1-6	CASMLDPSAPLHF
TRBV29-1	TRBJ1-1	CSAGTGGNTEAFF